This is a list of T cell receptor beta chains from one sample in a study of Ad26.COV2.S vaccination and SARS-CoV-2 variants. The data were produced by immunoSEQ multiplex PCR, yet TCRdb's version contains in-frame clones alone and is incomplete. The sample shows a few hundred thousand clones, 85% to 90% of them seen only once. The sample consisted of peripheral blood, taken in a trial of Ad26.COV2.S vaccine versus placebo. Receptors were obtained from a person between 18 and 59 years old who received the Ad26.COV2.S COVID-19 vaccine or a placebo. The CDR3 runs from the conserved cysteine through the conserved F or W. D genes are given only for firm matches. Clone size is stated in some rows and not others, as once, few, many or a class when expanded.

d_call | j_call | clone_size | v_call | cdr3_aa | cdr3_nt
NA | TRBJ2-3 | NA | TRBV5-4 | CASSPYPTSLVTDTQYF | TGTGCCAGCAGCCCCTACCCGACTAGTTTAGTAACAGATACGCAGTATTTT
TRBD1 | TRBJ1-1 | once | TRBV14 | CASSQWGQGAVNTEAFF | TGTGCCAGCAGCCAATGGGGACAGGGGGCCGTGAACACTGAAGCTTTCTTT
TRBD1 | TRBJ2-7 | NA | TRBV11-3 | CASSLNDRGLSYEQYF | TGTGCCAGCAGCTTGAATGACAGGGGGCTGTCGTACGAGCAGTACTTC
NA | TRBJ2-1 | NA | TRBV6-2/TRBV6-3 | CASSSSLRSYNEQFF | TGTGCCAGCAGTTCAAGCCTCCGCTCCTACAATGAGCAGTTCTTC
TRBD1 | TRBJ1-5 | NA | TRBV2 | CASSARPGTGGNNQPQHF | TGTGCCAGCAGTGCGAGACCCGGGACAGGGGGAAACAATCAGCCCCAGCATTTT
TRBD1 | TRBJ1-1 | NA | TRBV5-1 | CASSLAGGYTEAFF | TGCGCCAGCAGCCTGGCAGGGGGCTACACTGAAGCTTTCTTT
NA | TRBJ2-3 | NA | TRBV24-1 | CATSDSDSRTDTQYF | TGTGCCACCAGTGACTCTGACAGCCGCACAGATACGCAGTATTTT
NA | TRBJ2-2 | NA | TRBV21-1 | CASSKKRVPNTGELFF | TGTGCCAGCAGCAAGAAACGGGTTCCGAACACCGGGGAGCTGTTTTTT
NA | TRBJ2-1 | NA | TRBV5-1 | CASSLEFLLEQFF | TGCGCCAGCAGCTTGGAGTTCTTACTAGAGCAGTTCTTC
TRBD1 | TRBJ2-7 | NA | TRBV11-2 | CASSSFGTGDEQYF | TGTGCCAGCAGCTCGTTCGGGACAGGGGACGAGCAGTACTTC
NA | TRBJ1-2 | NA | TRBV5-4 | CADGGADGYTF | TGTGCCGATGGGGGGGCGGATGGCTACACCTTC
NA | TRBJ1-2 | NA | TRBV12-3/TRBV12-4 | CASSLAGIRGYTF | TGTGCCAGCAGTTTAGCGGGAATTCGGGGCTACACCTTC
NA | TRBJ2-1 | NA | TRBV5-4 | CASSLDSNNEQFF | TGTGCCAGCAGCTTGGACAGTAACAATGAGCAGTTCTTC
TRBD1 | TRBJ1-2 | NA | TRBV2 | CASRTPGQGSNYGYTF | TGTGCCAGCAGGACACCGGGACAGGGGAGCAACTATGGCTACACCTTC
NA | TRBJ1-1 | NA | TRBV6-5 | CASSQTWGGTEAFF | TGTGCCAGCAGTCAGACCTGGGGGGGCACTGAAGCTTTCTTT
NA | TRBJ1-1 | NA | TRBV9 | CASSASPAAEGMNTEAFF | TGTGCCAGCAGCGCGTCTCCGGCAGCCGAGGGAATGAACACTGAAGCTTTCTTT
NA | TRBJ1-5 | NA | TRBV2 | CASSEGGALGQPQHF | TGTGCCAGCAGTGAAGGGGGGGCCCTCGGCCAGCCCCAGCATTTT
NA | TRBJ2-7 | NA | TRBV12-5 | CASGLVEGGPSEQYF | TGTGCTAGTGGTTTGGTGGAGGGGGGGCCGAGCGAGCAGTACTTC
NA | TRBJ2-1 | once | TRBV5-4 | CASSLAGSSYNEQFF | TGTGCCAGCAGCTTGGCCGGCAGCTCCTACAATGAGCAGTTCTTC
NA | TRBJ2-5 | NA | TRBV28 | CASRGWEETQYF | TGTGCCAGCAGGGGGTGGGAAGAGACCCAGTACTTC
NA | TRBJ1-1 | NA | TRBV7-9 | CASIEGGNTEAFF | TGTGCCAGCATCGAAGGGGGGAACACTGAAGCTTTCTTT
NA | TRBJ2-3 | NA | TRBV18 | CASSRSGGTDTQYF | TGTGCCAGCTCACGATCCGGGGGCACAGATACGCAGTATTTT
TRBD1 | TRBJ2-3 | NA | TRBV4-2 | CASSQIVTGIDGTDTQYF | TGTGCCAGCAGCCAGATCGTGACAGGGATCGATGGCACAGATACGCAGTATTTT
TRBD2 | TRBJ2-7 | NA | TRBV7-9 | CASSTDYSRAGGPGEQYF | TGTGCCAGCAGCACCGACTATTCGCGAGCGGGGGGGCCGGGCGAGCAGTACTTC
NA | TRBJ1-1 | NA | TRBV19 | CASSYRATEAFF | TGTGCCAGTAGCTACAGGGCGACTGAAGCTTTCTTT
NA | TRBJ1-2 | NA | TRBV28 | CASSRAGGSHGYTF | TGTGCCAGCAGCCGCGCGGGAGGGTCACATGGCTACACCTTC